The clone carrying this TCR beta chain was picked up a small number of times. How the authors handled the data: Cell counts per sample came from amplifying reference gene primers. The assay was immunoSEQ multiplex PCR, and TCRdb's table has in-frame clones only and misses some. That table is the source of V, J and clone size, and D and trimming were worked out from the DNA. Among hundreds of thousands of clones, about 90% were seen once, and the ten largest hold 2.5% to 3.5%. The record originates from a study of blood T cell repertoires in COVID-19. Study context: There were acute and convalescent COVID-19 samples, and they came from the United States, Italy and Spain. Sources were T cells, B-cell-depleted T cells, or PBMCs; the material itself was cDNA or gDNA.

It was during active infection that Seattle patients were enrolled and then longitudinally followed. V dropped 2 bases and J dropped 5 bases, with 7 bases sitting between them. The CDR3 contains 13 residues. Germline V gene sequence: CDR1 LNHDA, CDR2 SQIVND (reference sequence). Sequenced sample: peripheral blood. This chain uses TRBV19 with TRBJ1-5, with D possibly being TRBD1 (6 bases). The origin of this receptor is a woman aged 25 to 39 with COVID-19, enrolled during active disease. CDR3 sequence (DNA): TGTGCCAGTAGTATACAGGGGTATCAGCCCCAGCATTTT. This encodes CASSIQGYQPQHF.